This T cell receptor beta chain was identified in a study of tumor-infiltrating lymphocytes in primary liver carcinoma. Study details: Every patient in the cohort had a primary liver carcinoma. That carcinoma was treated by surgical resection.

Of note for this clonotype: The antigen is not known. A much larger clone lies a single base off, so this may be a read error.

Making TCR beta cDNA involved around 500 ng total RNA and a constant-region primer. Libraries of TCR beta came from three nested multiplex PCR rounds with slightly modified ARM-PCR. The study ran its first two PCR rounds for around 9 cycles each, using TRBV1-TRBV30 forward primers and a C-beta reverse primer. Each CDR3 protein gets one entry after TCRdb re-called the multiplex PCR reads with MiXCR. The data show fewer than 350,000 distinct CDR3 sequences, with about 62% seen just once and approximately 9% held by the top ten. This CDR3 spans 15 amino acids. The V gene end was trimmed by 9 bases and the J gene end by 5 bases; junction bases not matched to a gene: 13. Per the germline V gene, CDR1 is MNHEY and CDR2 is SVGAGI. Findings and caveats of the study: Top-250-clone fractions were significantly higher in tumors than in blood (p = 0.039). Left bulk and unsorted, the samples did not allow CD4+ and CD8+ repertoires to be compared.

Germline DNA was also extracted, and blood RNA derived from unsorted whole blood. This TCR came from a man aged 40-50 years with primary liver carcinoma and hepatitis B virus infection. The chain has TRBV6-5 and TRBJ2-1; 7 bases map to TRBD1. The sample was peripheral blood. For the CDR3, the DNA is TGTGCCAGAAGTCCACAGGGGCCCACACACAATGAGCAGTTCTTC. Protein sequence: CARSPQGPTHNEQFF.